Following are 30 T cell receptor beta chains from one sample sequenced in a study of cytomegalovirus exposure and HLA in healthy donors. Primers: 60 Vbeta forward and 13 Jbeta reverse. TCRdb keeps only in-frame clones here, not all; method: immunoSEQ multiplex PCR. This table holds approximately 140,000 clones, around 90% found once. The sample consisted of PBMCs. The source of these receptors is a middle-aged woman in good health and CMV-seronegative.

The chain employs TRBV5-1 and TRBJ2-1; TRBD2 matches 11 bases. V shed 4 bases, J shed 4 bases, and the junction held 4 bases outside the gene matches. Germline V lookup: CDR1 SGHRS, CDR2 YFSETQ. The CDR3 totals 15 residues. For the CDR3, the DNA is TGCGCCAGCAGCGTGACTAGCGGGGTTTACAATGAGCAGTTCTTC. Its protein product is CASSVTSGVYNEQFF.

This clone was seen a handful of times. This chain joins TRBV2 and TRBJ2-5; perhaps TRBD1 as D (5 bases). Trimming removed 7 bases from V and 5 bases from J, with 17 bases in between. Germline-derived CDR1 and CDR2 are SNHLY and FYNNEI. The CDR3 consists of 14 residues. The CDR3 bases are TGTGCCAGCATCCCTGGACAACGTGGGGAGACCCAGTACTTC. Protein product: CASIPGQRGETQYF.

The chain carries TRBV10-3 and TRBJ2-1; D is ambiguous. Germline V CDR1 and CDR2: ENHRY, SYGVKD. This CDR3 spans 13 amino acids. V lost 7 bases, J lost 5 bases, and 12 bases lay in between. The CDR3 sequence is CAIKAHLDNEQFF. The CDR3 nucleotides are TGTGCCATCAAAGCGCACCTAGACAATGAGCAGTTCTTC.

This clone has only one observation. V is TRBV30 and J is TRBJ2-7; D remains unclear. The CDR3 extends over 12 amino acids. In germline, CDR1 is GTSNPN, CDR2 SVGIG (reference sequence). V was cut by 7 bases and J by 5 bases, with 15 bases left in between. The CDR3 loop reads CAFSHQVNEQYF. The CDR3, as DNA: TGTGCCTTCTCACACCAGGTAAACGAGCAGTACTTC.

The CDR3 is CASSGGDYRRDEQFF. The CDR3 bases are TGTGCCAGCAGCGGTGGGGACTACCGACGAGATGAGCAGTTCTTC. The rearrangement joins TRBV5-8 to TRBJ2-1, with 7 bases lining up with TRBD2. The CDR3 runs to 15 residues. Trimming took 4 bases from V and 8 from J; bases not matched to a gene: 12. CDR1 is SGHTS and CDR2 is YDEGEE in the germline V gene.

This chain connects TRBV7-2 to TRBJ2-7; the match to TRBD2 covers 7 bases. The germline V gene has CDR1 SGHTA and CDR2 FQGNSA. The CDR3 runs to 14 residues. The trim removed 0 bases at V and 5 bases at J, leaving 4 bases unmatched. The CDR3 reads CASSLAGGPDEQYF. CDR3 bases: TGTGCCAGCAGCTTAGCGGGAGGGCCGGACGAGCAGTACTTC.

This clone is a singleton in its sample. V gene TRBV2 combines with J gene TRBJ2-7; a possible D gene is TRBD1 (5 bases). The V end was cut by 6 bases, the J end by 2 bases, with 8 bases between. Germline V lookup: CDR1 SNHLY, CDR2 FYNNEI. The CDR3 loop spans 12 amino acids. In DNA form, the CDR3 reads TGTGCCAGCAGGTACAGGCCCTACGAGCAGTACTTC. This encodes CASRYRPYEQYF.

The CDR3 sequence is CASSALGEGAIGELFF. CDR3 bases: TGTGCCAGCAGCGCCCTTGGAGAGGGAGCGATTGGGGAGCTGTTTTTT. The chain joins TRBV11-3 to TRBJ2-2; the D gene is possibly TRBD2 (5 bases). From germline, CDR1 is SGHNT and CDR2 YENEEA. This CDR3 contains 16 residues. With 5 bases removed from V and 8 bases from J, the gap between germline ends came to 21 bases. The whole variable domain, remainder taken from reference TRBV11-3 and TRBJ2-2, is EAGVVQSPRYKIIEKKQPVAFWCNPISGHNTLYWYLQNLGQGPELLIRYENEEAVDDSQLPKDRFSAERLKGVDSTLKIQPAELGDSAVYLCASSALGEGAIGELFFGEGSRLTVL.

The CDR3 is CASSLGRIMNTEAFF. CDR3 DNA sequence: TGCGCCAGCAGCTTGGGGAGGATAATGAACACTGAAGCTTTCTTT. This rearrangement joins TRBV5-1 to TRBJ1-1; no clear D gene. The CDR3 extends over 15 amino acids. V dropped 0 bases and J dropped 0 bases, with 9 bases sitting between them. The germline V gene encodes CDR1 SGHRS and CDR2 YFSETQ.

The CDR3 DNA reads as TGCGCCAGCAGCCAAGGACGAATCAGACAGTTGCAAGAGACCCAGTACTTC. Translation: CASSQGRIRQLQETQYF. J is TRBJ2-5 and V is TRBV4-1, with D possibly matching TRBD1 (5 bases). The V end lost 1 base, the J end lost 2 bases, and 17 bases lay between the germline ends. The CDR3 contains 17 residues. In germline, CDR1 is MGHRA, CDR2 YSYEKL.

The rearrangement joins TRBV5-1 to TRBJ2-1; D perhaps matches TRBD2 (5 bases). The germline V and J ends were trimmed by 3 bases and 7 bases, with 11 bases remaining between them. Germline V gene lookup returns CDR1 SGHRS and CDR2 YFSETQ. This CDR3 has 13 residues. CDR3: CASSSGSTNEQFF. The CDR3 DNA follows: TGCGCCAGCAGCTCGGGGTCTACAAATGAGCAGTTCTTC. Full variable domain (rest looked up from reference TRBV5-1 and TRBJ2-1): KAGVTQTPRYLIKTRGQQVTLSCSPISGHRSVSWYQQTPGQGLQFLFEYFSETQRNKGNFPGRFSGRQFSNSRSEMNVSTLELGDSALYLCASSSGSTNEQFFGPGTRLTVL.

The count of this clone is one. The rearrangement uses TRBV19 and TRBJ1-2; D gene ambiguous. V was clipped by 8 bases and J by 7 bases, with 11 bases between them. Germline V gene sequence: CDR1 LNHDA, CDR2 SQIVND (reference sequence). The CDR3 runs 11 residues. CDR3 in amino acids: CASGGLRGYTF. The CDR3 DNA reads as TGTGCCAGTGGAGGCCTTCGTGGCTACACCTTC.

In regard to this clone: In the same sample, other DNA sequences code for this CDR3. This chain uses TRBV18 with TRBJ2-7; weak D call: TRBD1 (6 bases). Germline loops: CDR1 KGHSH, CDR2 LQKENI. V lost 3 bases, J lost 0 bases, and 9 bases lay in between. This CDR3 region has 14 residues. CDR3 amino acids: CASSPQGISYEQYF. CDR3 in DNA: TGTGCCAGCTCACCGCAGGGGATCTCCTACGAGCAGTACTTC.

This rearrangement joins TRBV11-2 to TRBJ1-5; 10 bases are shared with TRBD1. Trimming took 6 bases from V and 6 from J; bases not matched to a gene: 11. The V gene's germline CDR1 is SGHAT and CDR2 FQNNGV. The CDR3 length is 16 residues. The CDR3 region is CASRWDRGGLSQPQHF. CDR3 sequence (DNA): TGTGCCAGCAGATGGGACAGGGGAGGTTTGTCTCAGCCCCAGCATTTT.

The chain carries TRBV4-2 and TRBJ1-4, with D unresolved. This CDR3 is 15 amino acids long. Germline lookup yields CDR1 LGHNA and CDR2 YNFKEQ. V was trimmed by 0 bases and J by 4 bases, leaving 9 bases between them. The CDR3 here is CASSQDLNSNEKLFF. DNA of the CDR3: TGTGCCAGCAGCCAAGATCTTAACAGTAATGAAAAACTGTTTTTT.

This clone was seen just once. The chain has TRBV29-1 and TRBJ2-1; tentative D call: TRBD2 (5 bases). The CDR3 has 11 residues. Germline V gives CDR1 SQVTM, CDR2 ANQGSEA. V lost 8 bases, J lost 10 bases, and 15 bases lay in between. The CDR3 coding sequence is TGCAGCATAACCCGTGGCGGGGAGCAGTTCTTC. Its protein product is CSITRGGEQFF.

The rearrangement joins TRBV28 to TRBJ1-5, with 7 bases lining up with TRBD1. The trim removed 6 bases at V and 5 bases at J, leaving 1 base unmatched. Germline lookup yields CDR1 MDHEN and CDR2 SYDVKM. The CDR3 loop spans 12 amino acids. CDR3 sequence: CASSQGDQPQHF. The CDR3 coding sequence is TGTGCCAGCAGCCAGGGGGATCAGCCCCAGCATTTT.

This CDR3 reads CASSAYNEQFF. The CDR3 nucleotides read TGTGCCAGCAGCGCCTACAATGAGCAGTTCTTC. The chain uses TRBV2 and TRBJ2-1; unclear D gene. Germline V gives CDR1 SNHLY, CDR2 FYNNEI. V was trimmed by 6 bases and J by 2 bases, leaving 2 bases between them. The CDR3 totals 11 residues.

CDR3 residues: CASSYSLTGGYGYTF. For the CDR3, the DNA is TGTGCCAGCAGTTACTCCCTGACAGGTGGCTATGGCTACACCTTC. The gene calls are TRBV6-5 and TRBJ1-2; tentatively, D is TRBD1 (6 bases). Germline V gives CDR1 MNHEY, CDR2 SVGAGI. The CDR3 extends over 15 amino acids. Trimming pared 0 bases from V and 4 bases from J, leaving 12 bases between.

The rearrangement joins TRBV6-5 to TRBJ1-1, with TRBD1 matching 8 bases. Germline V gives CDR1 MNHEY, CDR2 SVGAGI. V shed 0 bases and J 5 bases; nucleotides not matched to a gene: 2. The CDR3 runs 14 residues. CDR3 protein: CASSYSRTGTEAFF. DNA for the CDR3: TGTGCCAGCAGTTACTCGAGGACAGGGACTGAAGCTTTCTTT.

The gene calls are TRBV6-5 and TRBJ1-2; D might be TRBD1 (5 bases). V was pared by 0 bases and J by 3 bases, with 8 bases between. CDR3 length equals 14 residues. Germline V gives CDR1 MNHEY, CDR2 SVGAGI. The CDR3 bases are TGTGCCAGCAGTTACTCGGACACCTACTATGGCTACACCTTC. Protein: CASSYSDTYYGYTF.

The chain has TRBV29-1 and TRBJ2-1; D perhaps matches TRBD1 (6 bases). Germline V CDR1 and CDR2: SQVTM, ANQGSEA. The CDR3 is 13 residues long. Trimming cost V 4 bases and J 4 bases, with 11 bases left between them. CDR3 in DNA: TGCAGCGTTGCAGGGGAAGGTTACAATGAGCAGTTCTTC. Encoded protein: CSVAGEGYNEQFF.

This clone was seen just once. The V and J genes are TRBV7-9 and TRBJ2-1, with TRBD2 identical over 10 bases. The CDR3 length is 15 residues. With 3 bases clipped from V and 4 bases from J, the junction kept 3 bases outside the gene matches. In germline, CDR1 is SEHNR, CDR2 FQNEAQ (reference sequence). Here the CDR3 reads CASSLSSGSYNEQFF. In DNA form, the CDR3 reads TGTGCCAGCAGCTTGTCTAGCGGGAGTTACAATGAGCAGTTCTTC.

The DNA for the CDR3 is TGTGCCAGCAGCAAAGGGGTCTGCAGGCAAGAGACCCAGTACTTC. Translated: CASSKGVCRQETQYF. The rearrangement joins TRBV21-1 to TRBJ2-5; TRBD1, the table's D call, lacks a check against the DNA. TRBV21-1 is a pseudogene locus. This CDR3 spans 15 amino acids.

The chain employs TRBV7-6 and TRBJ1-1; the match to TRBD1 covers 7 bases. The V gene end was trimmed by 5 bases and the J gene end by 9 bases; junction bases not matched to a gene: 6. The CDR3 is 12 amino acids. Germline V CDR1 and CDR2: SGHVS, FNYEAQ. As DNA, the CDR3 is TGTGCCAGCAGCCCCTACAGGGGCCAAGCTTTCTTT. The encoded protein is CASSPYRGQAFF.

CDR3 loop: CSVETAQGLGYTF. CDR3 nucleotides: TGCAGCGTTGAAACGGCGCAGGGGCTTGGCTACACCTTC. This chain uses TRBV29-1 with TRBJ1-2; the D gene is possibly TRBD1 (6 bases). This CDR3 is 13 amino acids long. Trimming left V 2 bases short and J 7 bases short, with 14 bases between. Germline lookup yields CDR1 SQVTM and CDR2 ANQGSEA.

This sequence joins TRBV5-1 and TRBJ2-5; 7 bases fit TRBD2. This CDR3 spans 14 amino acids. Losses at the gene ends were 4 bases for V and 11 bases for J; bases not matched to a gene: 14. The germline V gene has CDR1 SGHRS and CDR2 YFSETQ. Here the CDR3 DNA reads TGCGCCAGCAGCCCGACGGGAACTACGCGGGAGCAGTACTTC. This gives the protein CASSPTGTTREQYF. The whole variable domain, remainder taken from reference TRBV5-1 and TRBJ2-5, is KAGVTQTPRYLIKTRGQQVTLSCSPISGHRSVSWYQQTPGQGLQFLFEYFSETQRNKGNFPGRFSGRQFSNSRSEMNVSTLELGDSALYLCASSPTGTTREQYFGPGTRLLVL.

The chain uses TRBV7-7 and TRBJ1-1; no definite D call. The germline V gene has CDR1 SSHAT and CDR2 FNYEAQ (reference sequence). V dropped 1 base and J dropped 1 base, with 19 bases sitting between them. The CDR3 runs to 18 residues. The CDR3, as DNA: TGTGCCAGCAGCTTAGGGGGAGAACAGCCCCCAGGGAACACTGAAGCTTTCTTT. The encoded protein is CASSLGGEQPPGNTEAFF.

V and J are TRBV6-5 and TRBJ1-5; 8 nucleotides match TRBD1. This CDR3 is built from 15 residues. Germline trimming cut 5 bases from V and 8 bases from J; bases unmatched to any gene: 11. Germline CDR1 MNHEY, CDR2 SVGAGI. CDR3: CASSATGTGREPQHF. The DNA of the CDR3 is TGTGCCAGCAGTGCGACCGGGACAGGCCGAGAGCCCCAGCATTTT.

The gene calls are TRBV7-2 and TRBJ2-7; D unclear. The V and J ends lost 1 base and 4 bases respectively, with 8 bases between them. The germline V gene encodes CDR1 SGHTA and CDR2 FQGNSA. This CDR3 has 13 amino acids. In DNA, the CDR3 is TGTGCCAGCAGCTTAGTTCCCCCATACGAGCAGTACTTC. Residues: CASSLVPPYEQYF.